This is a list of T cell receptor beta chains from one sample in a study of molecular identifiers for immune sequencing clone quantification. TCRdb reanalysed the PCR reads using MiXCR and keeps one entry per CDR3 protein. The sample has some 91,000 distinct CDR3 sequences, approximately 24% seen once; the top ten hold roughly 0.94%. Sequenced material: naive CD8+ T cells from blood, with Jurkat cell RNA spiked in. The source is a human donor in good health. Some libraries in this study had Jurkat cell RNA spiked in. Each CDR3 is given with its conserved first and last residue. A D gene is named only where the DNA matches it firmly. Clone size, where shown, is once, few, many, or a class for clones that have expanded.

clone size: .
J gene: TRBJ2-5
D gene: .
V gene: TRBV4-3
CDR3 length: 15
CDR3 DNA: TGCGCCAGCAGCCAAGATTGGACAGCCCAAGAGCCCCAGTACTTC
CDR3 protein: CASSQDWTAQEPQYF

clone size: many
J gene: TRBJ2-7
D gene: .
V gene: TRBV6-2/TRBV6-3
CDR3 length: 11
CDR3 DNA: TGTGCCAGCGACGGCGGTACCGAGCAGTACTTC
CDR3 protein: CASDGGTEQYF

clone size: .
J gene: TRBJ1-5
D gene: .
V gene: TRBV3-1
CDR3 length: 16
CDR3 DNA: TGTGCCAGCAGCCGTACGGGCCCCGGTGGTAATCAGCCCCAGCATTTT
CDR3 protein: CASSRTGPGGNQPQHF

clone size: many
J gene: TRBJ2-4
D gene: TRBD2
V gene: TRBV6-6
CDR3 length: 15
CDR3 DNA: TGTGCCAGCATGTTCCGAGGACGGACTAGCTTAACTCAGTACTTC
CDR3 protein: CASMFRGRTSLTQYF

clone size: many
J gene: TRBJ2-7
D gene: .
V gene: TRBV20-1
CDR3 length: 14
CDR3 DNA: TGCAGTGCTACCGCTGAATCAAGCTCCTACGAGCAGTACTTC
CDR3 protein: CSATAESSSYEQYF

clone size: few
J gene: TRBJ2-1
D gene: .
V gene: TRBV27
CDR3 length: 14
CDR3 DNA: TGTGCCAGCAGTTCGAGCTGGGTTAACAATGAGCAGTTCTTC
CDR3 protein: CASSSSWVNNEQFF

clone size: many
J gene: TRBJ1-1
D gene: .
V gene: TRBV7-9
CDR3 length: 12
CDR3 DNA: TGTGCCAGCAGCTTAGCGCAGGGGCCAGCTTTCTTT
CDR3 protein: CASSLAQGPAFF

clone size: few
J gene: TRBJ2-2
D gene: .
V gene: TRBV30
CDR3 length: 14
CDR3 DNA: TGTGCCTGGCCCGCCCCGGGGGACACCGGGGAGCTGTTTTTT
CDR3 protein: CAWPAPGDTGELFF

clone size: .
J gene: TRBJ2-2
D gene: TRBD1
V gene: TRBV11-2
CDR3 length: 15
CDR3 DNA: TGTGCCAGCAGCCCACGGACAGGGAACACCGGGGAGCTGTTTTTT
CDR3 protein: CASSPRTGNTGELFF

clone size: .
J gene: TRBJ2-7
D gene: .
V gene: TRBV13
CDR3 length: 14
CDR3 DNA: TGTGCCAGCAGCTTGAGCAGTAGCTCCTACGCGCAGTACTTC
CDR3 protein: CASSLSSSSYAQYF

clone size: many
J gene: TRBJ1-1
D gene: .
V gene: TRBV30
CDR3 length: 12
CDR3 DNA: TGTGCCTGGAACAGTTGGAGCTCTGAAGCTTTCTTT
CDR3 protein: CAWNSWSSEAFF

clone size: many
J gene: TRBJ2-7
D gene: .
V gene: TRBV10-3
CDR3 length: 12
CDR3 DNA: TGTGCCATCAGTGAGTTTAATGACGAGCAGTACTTC
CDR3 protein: CAISEFNDEQYF

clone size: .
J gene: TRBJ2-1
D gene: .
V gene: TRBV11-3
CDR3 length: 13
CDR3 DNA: TGTGCCAGCAGCTTCAACACCTACAATGAGCAGTTCTTC
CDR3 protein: CASSFNTYNEQFF

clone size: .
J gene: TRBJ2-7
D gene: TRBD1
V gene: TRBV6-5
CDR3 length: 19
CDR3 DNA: TGTGCCAGCAGTTACTCGAGGGGGCAGCTCAGGGGTATGGTCGACGAGCAGTACTTC
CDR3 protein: CASSYSRGQLRGMVDEQYF

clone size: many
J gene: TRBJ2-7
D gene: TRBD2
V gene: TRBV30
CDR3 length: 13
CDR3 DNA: TGTGCCTGGAGTACTAGCGGGGGATACGAGCAGTACTTC
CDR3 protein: CAWSTSGGYEQYF

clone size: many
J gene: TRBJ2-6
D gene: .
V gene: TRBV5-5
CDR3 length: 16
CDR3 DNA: TGTGCCAGCAGCTTGACATTTTACTCTGGGGCCAACGTCCTGACTTTC
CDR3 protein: CASSLTFYSGANVLTF

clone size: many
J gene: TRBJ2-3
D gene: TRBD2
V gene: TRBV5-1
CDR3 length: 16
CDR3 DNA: TGCGCCAGCAGCTCTAGACTAGCGGGAGGCACAGATACGCAGTATTTT
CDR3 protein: CASSSRLAGGTDTQYF

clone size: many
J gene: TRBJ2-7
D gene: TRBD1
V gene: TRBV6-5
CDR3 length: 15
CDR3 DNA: TGTGCCAGCAGTTCGTCTACAGGGGGTCTATTATTGCAGTACTTC
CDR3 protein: CASSSSTGGLLLQYF

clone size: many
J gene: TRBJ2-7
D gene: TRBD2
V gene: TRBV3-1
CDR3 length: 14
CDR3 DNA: TGTGCCAGCAGCCCCGGACTAGTTTTTAACGAGCAGTACTTC
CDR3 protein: CASSPGLVFNEQYF

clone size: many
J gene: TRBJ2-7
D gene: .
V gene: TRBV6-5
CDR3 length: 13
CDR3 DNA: TGTGCCAGCAGTTACCAAGACATATCTGAGCAGTACTTC
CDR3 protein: CASSYQDISEQYF

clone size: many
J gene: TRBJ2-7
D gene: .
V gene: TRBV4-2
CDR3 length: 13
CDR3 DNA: TGTGCCAGCAGCCAAGAAGGCCTCTACGAGCAGTACTTC
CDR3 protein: CASSQEGLYEQYF

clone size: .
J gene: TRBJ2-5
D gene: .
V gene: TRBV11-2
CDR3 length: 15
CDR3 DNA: TGTGCCAGCAGCTCCCCGGGACGGGAAAAAGAGCCCCAGTACTTC
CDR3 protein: CASSSPGREKEPQYF

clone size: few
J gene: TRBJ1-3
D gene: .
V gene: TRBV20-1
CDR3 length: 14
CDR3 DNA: TGCAGTGCGATCCCCGCTGGACAGGGAAACACCATATATTTT
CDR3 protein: CSAIPAGQGNTIYF

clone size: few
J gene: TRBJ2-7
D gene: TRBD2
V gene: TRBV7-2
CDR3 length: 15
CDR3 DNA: TGTGCCAGCAGCTTCTCGGCGGGAGACTCCTACGAGCAGTACTTC
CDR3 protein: CASSFSAGDSYEQYF

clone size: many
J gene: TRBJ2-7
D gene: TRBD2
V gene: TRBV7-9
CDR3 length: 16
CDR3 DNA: TGTGCCAGCAGCCCACCGACTAGCGGGAGGCCGGTCGAGCAGTACTTC
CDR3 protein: CASSPPTSGRPVEQYF

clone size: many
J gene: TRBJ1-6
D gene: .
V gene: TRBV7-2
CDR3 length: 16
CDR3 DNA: TGTGCCAGCAGCCCCTCCCCCGCAGGGGCCCATTCACCCCTCCACTTT
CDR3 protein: CASSPSPAGAHSPLHF

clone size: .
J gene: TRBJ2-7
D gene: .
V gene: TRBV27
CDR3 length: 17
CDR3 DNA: TGTGCCACCTCGAACGGACAACCCGCAGAATTCATCCACGAGCAGTACTTC
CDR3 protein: CATSNGQPAEFIHEQYF

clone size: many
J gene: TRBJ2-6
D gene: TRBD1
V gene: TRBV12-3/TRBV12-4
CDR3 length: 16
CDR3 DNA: TGTGCCAGCAACACCCGGACAGGGAACGGGGCCAACGTCCTGACTTTC
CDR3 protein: CASNTRTGNGANVLTF

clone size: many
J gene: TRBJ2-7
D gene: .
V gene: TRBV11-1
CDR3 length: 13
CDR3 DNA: TGTGCCAGCAGCTTAGCAGGGAACTACGAGCAGTACTTC
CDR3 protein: CASSLAGNYEQYF

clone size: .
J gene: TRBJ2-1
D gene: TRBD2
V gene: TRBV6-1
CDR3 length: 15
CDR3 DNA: TGTGCCAGCGGAAGACTAGCGGGACAGTACAATGAGCAGTTCTTC
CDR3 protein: CASGRLAGQYNEQFF

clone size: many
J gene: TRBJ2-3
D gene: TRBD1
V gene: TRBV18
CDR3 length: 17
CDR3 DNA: TGTGCCAGCTCACCAAATTCCAGGGGGCGCATCGCAGATACGCAGTATTTT
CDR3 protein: CASSPNSRGRIADTQYF

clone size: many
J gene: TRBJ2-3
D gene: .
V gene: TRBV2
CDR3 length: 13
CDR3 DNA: TGTGCCAGCAGCCCGGGAACCACAGATACGCAGTATTTT
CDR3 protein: CASSPGTTDTQYF

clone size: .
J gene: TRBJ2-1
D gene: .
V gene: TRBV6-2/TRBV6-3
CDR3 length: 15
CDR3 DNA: TGTGCCAGCAGTTACCTATCCGCCCCTAGGAATGAGCAGTTCTTC
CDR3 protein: CASSYLSAPRNEQFF

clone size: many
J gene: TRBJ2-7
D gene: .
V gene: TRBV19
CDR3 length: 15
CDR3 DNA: TGTGCCAGTAGTACATCGGTACAGGGCTACTACGAGCAGTACTTC
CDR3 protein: CASSTSVQGYYEQYF

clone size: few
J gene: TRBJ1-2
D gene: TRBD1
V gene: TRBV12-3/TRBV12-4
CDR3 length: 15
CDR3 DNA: TGTGCCAGCAGTTTAGCCCCAGGGGGGCGTGATGGCTACACCTTC
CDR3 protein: CASSLAPGGRDGYTF

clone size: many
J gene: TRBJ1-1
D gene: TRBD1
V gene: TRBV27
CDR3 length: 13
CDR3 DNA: TGTGCCAGCAGTGGTATTCCGGGACAGGAGGCTTTCTTT
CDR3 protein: CASSGIPGQEAFF

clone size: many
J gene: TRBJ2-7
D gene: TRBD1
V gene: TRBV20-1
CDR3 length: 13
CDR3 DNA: TGCAGTGCTGGTGACAGGGCCTCCTACGAGCAGTACTTC
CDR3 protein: CSAGDRASYEQYF

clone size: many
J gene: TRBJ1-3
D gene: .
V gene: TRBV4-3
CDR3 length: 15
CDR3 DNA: TGCGCCAGCAGCCAAGAAGGACAATCTGGAAACACCATATATTTT
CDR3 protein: CASSQEGQSGNTIYF

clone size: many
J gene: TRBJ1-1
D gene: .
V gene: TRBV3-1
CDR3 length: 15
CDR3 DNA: TGTGCCAGCAGCAAGGAGGACAGTATGAACACTGAAGCTTTCTTT
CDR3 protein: CASSKEDSMNTEAFF

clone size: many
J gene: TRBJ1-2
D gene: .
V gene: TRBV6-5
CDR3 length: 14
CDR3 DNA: TGTGCCAGCAGTCCACAGGGTGCCCTCTATGGCTACACCTTC
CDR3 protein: CASSPQGALYGYTF

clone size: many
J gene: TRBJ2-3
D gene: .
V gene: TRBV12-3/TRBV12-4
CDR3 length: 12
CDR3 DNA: TGTGCCAGCAGTTTGGGGCAACATACGCAGTATTTT
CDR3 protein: CASSLGQHTQYF

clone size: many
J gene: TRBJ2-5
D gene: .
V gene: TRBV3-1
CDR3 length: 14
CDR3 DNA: TGTGCCACCGGCTTAGAGGGAACGTCAGAGACCCAGTACTTC
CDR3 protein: CATGLEGTSETQYF

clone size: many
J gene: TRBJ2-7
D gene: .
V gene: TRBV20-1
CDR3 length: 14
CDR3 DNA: TGCAGTGCAGACTTGGGACTTTCGAACTACGAGCAGTACTTC
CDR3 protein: CSADLGLSNYEQYF

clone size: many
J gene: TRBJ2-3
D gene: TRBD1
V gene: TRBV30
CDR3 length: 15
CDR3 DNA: TGTGCCTGCTCCAGGACAGGGAGTAGCACAGATACGCAGTATTTT
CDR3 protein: CACSRTGSSTDTQYF

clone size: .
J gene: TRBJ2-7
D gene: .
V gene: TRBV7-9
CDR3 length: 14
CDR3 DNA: TGTGCCAGCAGCTTAGTGCAAAGGGTTGGCGAGCAGTACTTC
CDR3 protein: CASSLVQRVGEQYF

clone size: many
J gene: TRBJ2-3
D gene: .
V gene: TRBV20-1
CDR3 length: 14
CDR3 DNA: TGCAGTGCTAGTCCAGGATTTATCACAGATACGCAGTATTTT
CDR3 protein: CSASPGFITDTQYF